The 21 T cell receptor beta chains in this list originate from one sample, sequenced in a study of T cell responses to AZD1222 COVID-19 vaccine. Assay used: immunoSEQ multiplex PCR; TCRdb lists only in-frame clones, some missing. This table has about 130,000 clones, approximately 93% appearing once. The specimen was peripheral blood, collected on day 0 of AZD1222 vaccination. The receptors were gathered from an adult in good health.

The chain couples TRBV7-9 to TRBJ1-4; the D gene is possibly TRBD1 (5 bases). The CDR3 is 16 amino acids. Trimming shortened V by 5 bases and J by 0 bases, and 13 bases separated the two germline ends. Germline V gives CDR1 SEHNR, CDR2 FQNEAQ (reference sequence). The CDR3 bases are TGTGCCAGCAGCCCCGCGAGGGGAGCAACTAATGAAAAACTGTTTTTT. This codes for CASSPARGATNEKLFF.

The rearrangement joins TRBV7-2 to TRBJ2-1; 9 nucleotides agree with TRBD2. The ends lost 4 bases at V and 5 bases at J; junction bases unmatched: 9. This CDR3 has 16 amino acids. Germline loops: CDR1 SGHTA, CDR2 FQGNSA. The CDR3 sequence: CASSSRVAGGHNEQFF. CDR3 DNA: TGTGCCAGCAGCTCTAGGGTCGCGGGGGGGCACAATGAGCAGTTCTTC. The full variable domain, its missing parts supplied by reference TRBV7-2 and TRBJ2-1, is GAGVSQSPSNKVTEKGKDVELRCDPISGHTALYWYRQSLGQGLEFLIYFQGNSAPDKSGLPSDRFSAERTGGSVSTLTIQRTQQEDSAVYLCASSSRVAGGHNEQFFGPGTRLTVL.

The rearrangement uses TRBV27 and TRBJ2-1; D remains ambiguous. The CDR3 has 13 residues. V dropped 3 bases and J dropped 9 bases, with 12 bases sitting between them. CDR1 MNHEY and CDR2 SMNVEV come from the germline V gene (reference sequence). The CDR3 DNA reads TGTGCCAGCAGTTTTCTAGAGACGGCTGAGCAGTTCTTC. Amino acids: CASSFLETAEQFF.

The chain employs TRBV9 and TRBJ2-7; D call uncertain. The germline gives CDR1 SGDLS, CDR2 YYNGEE. The CDR3 covers 16 residues. The V and J ends lost 3 bases and 0 bases respectively, with 16 bases between them. This CDR3 is CASSAGSEISSYEQYF. The DNA for the CDR3 is TGTGCCAGCAGCGCCGGCTCAGAAATCAGCTCCTACGAGCAGTACTTC.

This chain links TRBV5-1 with TRBJ1-2; a possible D gene is TRBD1 (6 bases). Trimming removed 3 bases at V and 6 bases at J, with 24 bases between. Germline-derived CDR1 and CDR2 are SGHRS and YFSETQ. There are 17 residues in the CDR3. For the CDR3, the DNA is TGCGCCAGCAGCTCGGATCCAGGAGACAGGCATTCTAATGGCTACACCTTC. This encodes CASSSDPGDRHSNGYTF.

This clone was recorded only once. The chain is built from TRBV6-5 and TRBJ2-3; D unclear. V was clipped by 6 bases and J by 1 base, with 14 bases between them. This CDR3 has 15 amino acids. Germline lookup yields CDR1 MNHEY and CDR2 SVGAGI. The CDR3 DNA reads TGTGCCAGCAGACTAACAGCTAGGGGCACAGATACGCAGTATTTT. Protein sequence: CASRLTARGTDTQYF.

The chain links TRBV4-2 to TRBJ2-7, with D unresolved. Germline values: CDR1 LGHNA, CDR2 YNFKEQ. With 0 bases removed from V and 1 base from J, the gap between germline ends came to 10 bases. The CDR3 length is 15 residues. Here the CDR3 reads CASSQDRPASYEQYF. In nucleotides, the CDR3 is TGTGCCAGCAGCCAAGATCGACCAGCTTCCTACGAGCAGTACTTC.

V usage is TRBV2 and J usage is TRBJ1-4; D gene uncertain. The V end lost 8 bases, the J end lost 4 bases, and 11 bases lay between the germline ends. Germline CDR1 reads SNHLY; CDR2 reads FYNNEI. The CDR3 covers 13 residues. CDR3 DNA sequence: TGTGCCAGCGGCAGGCTGCATAATGAAAAACTGTTTTTT. It yields the protein CASGRLHNEKLFF.

The gene calls are TRBV27 and TRBJ2-1, with 8 nucleotides matching TRBD2. The V segment lost 4 bases and the J segment 5 bases; nucleotides outside the gene matches: 4. The CDR3 runs to 14 residues. CDR1 and CDR2 (germline): MNHEY, SMNVEV (reference sequence). Here the CDR3 DNA reads TGTGCCAGCAGTTGGACTAGCCTCAACAATGAGCAGTTCTTC. This gives the protein CASSWTSLNNEQFF.

V gene TRBV7-9 combines with J gene TRBJ2-7, with D tentatively TRBD1 (5 bases). The CDR3 is 15 residues long. Germline CDR1 SEHNR, CDR2 FQNEAQ (reference sequence). The ends were cut back, 5 bases at V and 13 bases at J, with 27 bases in the middle. The CDR3 region has the DNA TGTGCCAGCAGCCCTAGGGGCCTTGGTGGGGTGGTTTCCTACTTC. Translating it yields CASSPRGLGGVVSYF.

The chain uses TRBV3-1 (or the pseudogene TRBV3-2) and TRBJ2-2; 12 nucleotides agree with TRBD2. Trimming cost V 3 bases and J 1 base; bases outside gene matches: 12. CDR1 LGHDT and CDR2 YNNKEL come from the germline V gene (reference sequence). The CDR3 sequence is 20 residues long. The CDR3 spells CASSQVTPGTSGWNTGELFF. The CDR3 bases are TGTGCCAGCAGCCAGGTTACACCCGGGACTAGCGGGTGGAACACCGGGGAGCTGTTTTTT.

This sequence joins TRBV12-3 or TRBV12-4 and TRBJ2-7; D gene uncertain. V was shortened by 5 bases and J by 11 bases, with 16 bases between the two germline ends. CDR3 length equals 12 residues. The chain's CDR3 is CASSRTPPPEYF. CDR3 coding DNA: TGTGCCAGCAGTCGGACCCCGCCACCAGAGTACTTC.

The chain couples TRBV6-1 to TRBJ2-7; 8 nucleotides align to TRBD2. CDR1 MNHNS and CDR2 SASEGT come from the germline V gene. The CDR3 is made up of 14 amino acids. Unmatched junction bases numbered 6, after V lost 6 bases and J lost 2 bases. CDR3 nucleotide sequence: TGTGCCAGCAGGACACTAGCGGAGGCCTACGAGCAGTACTTC. Amino acids: CASRTLAEAYEQYF.

The gene calls are TRBV27 and TRBJ1-2; D not certain. V was trimmed by 8 bases and J by 4 bases, leaving 8 bases between them. The CDR3 is 11 residues long. Germline CDR1 is MNHEY and CDR2 is SMNVEV (reference sequence). CDR3 residues: CASGYGYGYTF. DNA of the CDR3: TGTGCCAGCGGTTACGGCTATGGCTACACCTTC.

This chain connects TRBV5-1 to TRBJ2-1, with a tentative D call TRBD2 (7 bases). CDR3 length: 17 amino acids. CDR1 is SGHRS and CDR2 is YFSETQ in the germline V gene. V gave up 2 bases and J gave up 1 base, with 16 bases separating them. The CDR3 sequence is CASSFYGGARSYNEQFF. In DNA form, the CDR3 reads TGCGCCAGCAGCTTCTATGGGGGGGCCCGATCCTACAATGAGCAGTTCTTC.

This chain joins TRBV6-6 and TRBJ1-3; the D gene is possibly TRBD1 (5 bases). Germline loops: CDR1 MNHNY, CDR2 SVGAGI (reference sequence). The V gene lost 8 bases and the J gene lost 6 bases, with 14 bases spanning the gap. The CDR3 is 13 residues long. CDR3 loop: CASSRGIQNTIYF. The DNA of the CDR3 is TGTGCCAGCTCCCGGGGGATACAAAACACCATATATTTT.

The chain joins TRBV28 to TRBJ2-7; D is perhaps TRBD1 (5 bases). V lost 3 bases, J lost 0 bases, and 21 bases lay in between. The CDR3 extends over 18 amino acids. The germline V gene encodes CDR1 MDHEN and CDR2 SYDVKM. The CDR3 sequence: CASSFGRAYNQSSYEQYF. The CDR3 DNA is TGTGCCAGCAGTTTCGGCAGGGCTTATAACCAGAGCTCCTACGAGCAGTACTTC.

The chain combines TRBV6-5 with TRBJ2-5, with D perhaps TRBD2 (5 bases). Trimming took 9 bases from V and 5 from J, leaving 16 bases between them. This CDR3 comprises 13 residues. Germline V CDR1 and CDR2: MNHEY, SVGAGI. The chain's CDR3 is CASKPSGGETQYF. CDR3 nucleotides: TGTGCCAGTAAACCCAGCGGCGGGGAGACCCAGTACTTC.

The chain uses TRBV10-3 and TRBJ1-2; 7 bases align to TRBD1. The CDR3 totals 15 residues. Per the germline V gene, CDR1 is ENHRY and CDR2 is SYGVKD. The V gene end was trimmed by 2 bases and the J gene end by 3 bases; junction bases not matched to a gene: 6. The CDR3 reads CAISETTTGYYGYTF. In DNA form, the CDR3 reads TGTGCCATCAGTGAGACCACGACAGGGTACTATGGCTACACCTTC.

This chain joins TRBV5-1 and TRBJ1-2; the D is unclear. Deletions cut 0 bases from V and 0 bases from J, with 6 bases between. CDR1 and CDR2 from the germline V gene are SGHRS and YFSETQ. The CDR3 loop spans 14 amino acids. CDR3 sequence: CASSLDSANYGYTF. The CDR3, as DNA: TGCGCCAGCAGCTTGGACAGCGCTAACTATGGCTACACCTTC.

This clone was recorded once. The rearrangement links TRBV19 to TRBJ1-5, with 7 bases matching TRBD1. The CDR3 is made up of 16 amino acids. CDR1 and CDR2 from the germline V gene are LNHDA and SQIVND (reference sequence). The junction had 12 bases not matched to a gene; V was cut back by 4 bases and J by 6 bases. The CDR3 sequence is CASSTPEGAGGQPQHF. CDR3 DNA sequence: TGTGCCAGTAGTACCCCGGAGGGCGCAGGGGGTCAGCCCCAGCATTTT.